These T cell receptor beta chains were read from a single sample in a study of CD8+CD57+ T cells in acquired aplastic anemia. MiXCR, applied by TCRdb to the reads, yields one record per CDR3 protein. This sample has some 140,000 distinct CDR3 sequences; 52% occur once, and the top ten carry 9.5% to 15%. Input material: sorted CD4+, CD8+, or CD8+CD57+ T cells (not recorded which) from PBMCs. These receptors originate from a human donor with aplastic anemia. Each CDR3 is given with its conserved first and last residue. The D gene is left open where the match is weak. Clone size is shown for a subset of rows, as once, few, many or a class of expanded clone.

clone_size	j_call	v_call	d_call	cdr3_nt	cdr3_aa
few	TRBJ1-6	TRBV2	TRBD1	TGTGCCAGCATTCCGGACAGGGCTAATTCACCCCTCCACTTT	CASIPDRANSPLHF
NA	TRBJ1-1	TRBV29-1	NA	TGCAGCGTTGAGAAACAGGGGAACACTGAAGCTTTCTTT	CSVEKQGNTEAFF
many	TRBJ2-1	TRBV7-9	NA	TGTGCCAGCAGCTCCCCTCTCTGGAATGAGCAGTTCTTC	CASSSPLWNEQFF
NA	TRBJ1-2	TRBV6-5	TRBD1	TGTACCAGCAGTTACGGGCAGGGGGCTGGTGGCTACACCTTC	CTSSYGQGAGGYTF
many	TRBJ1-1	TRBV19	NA	TGTGCCAGTAGTATAGGGCCTGAAGCTTTCTTT	CASSIGPEAFF
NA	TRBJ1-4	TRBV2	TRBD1	TGTGCCAGCAGCGGGACTCCGACAGGGCGTGAAAAACTGTTTTTT	CASSGTPTGREKLFF
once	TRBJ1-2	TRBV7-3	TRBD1	TGTGCCAGCAGGCTAGGGGGCAGCTACACCTTC	CASRLGGSYTF
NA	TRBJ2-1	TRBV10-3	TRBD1	TGTGCCATCGATCTTTGGGACAGGGGGGTGGATGAGCAGTTCTTC	CAIDLWDRGVDEQFF
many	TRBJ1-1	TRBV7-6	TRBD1	TGTGCCAGCAGCTTAGGAGACAGGGAAGGCACTGAAGCTTTCTTT	CASSLGDREGTEAFF
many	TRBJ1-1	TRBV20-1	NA	TGCAGTGCCGGTGGGGGCGTGACTGAAGCTTTCTTT	CSAGGGVTEAFF
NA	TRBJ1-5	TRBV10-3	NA	TGTGCCATCAGTGAACCCGGGGGCAATCAGCCCCAGCATTTT	CAISEPGGNQPQHF
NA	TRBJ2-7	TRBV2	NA	TGTGCCAGCAGCACCAAGGCCTACGAGCAGTACTTC	CASSTKAYEQYF
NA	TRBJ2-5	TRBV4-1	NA	TGCGCCAGCAGCCAAGGTCAACAGGGCGGTCAGACCCAGTACTTC	CASSQGQQGGQTQYF
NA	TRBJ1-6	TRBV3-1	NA	TGTGCCAGCAGCCAAACAGGGTTAGGCCTCCACTTT	CASSQTGLGLHF
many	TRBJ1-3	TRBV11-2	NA	TGTGCCAGCAGCTTTAGTTTAGTTGGGGACCTAAGCTCTGGAAACACCATATATTTT	CASSFSLVGDLSSGNTIYF
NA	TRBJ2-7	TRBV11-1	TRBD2	TGTGCCAGCAGCTCGACCGGGACTAAATTCTCCTACGAGCAGTACTTC	CASSSTGTKFSYEQYF
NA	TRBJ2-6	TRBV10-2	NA	TGCGCCAGCAGTGAGGAGAAGTACTCTGGGGCCAACGTCCTGACTTTC	CASSEEKYSGANVLTF
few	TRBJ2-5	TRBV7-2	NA	TGTGCCAGCAGCTATTCGGGGAAAGAGACCCAGTACTTC	CASSYSGKETQYF
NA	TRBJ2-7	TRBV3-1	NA	TGTGCCAGCAGCCAAGGGTTTGGGGTCTACGAGCAGTACTTC	CASSQGFGVYEQYF
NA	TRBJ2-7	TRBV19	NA	TGTGCCAGTAGTATAGCCGGGACATCCTACGAGCAGTACTTC	CASSIAGTSYEQYF
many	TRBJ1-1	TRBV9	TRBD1	TGTGCCAGCAGCCGGGGACAGGGTAGCACTGAAGCTTTCTTT	CASSRGQGSTEAFF
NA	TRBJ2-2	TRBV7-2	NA	TGTGCCAGCAGCTTAGTTGGAGGGAAGGGCGGGGAGCTGTTTTTT	CASSLVGGKGGELFF
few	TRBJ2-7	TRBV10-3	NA	TGTGCCATCAGTGAGTCGACCGGACTCTCCTACGAGCAGTACTTC	CAISESTGLSYEQYF
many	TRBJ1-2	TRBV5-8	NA	TGTGCCAGCAGCTTGATAACAGATCCCTACTATGGCTACACCTTC	CASSLITDPYYGYTF
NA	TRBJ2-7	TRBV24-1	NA	TGTGCCACCAGTGACCGGACACGGGAGCAGTACTTC	CATSDRTREQYF
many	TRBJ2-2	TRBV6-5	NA	TGTGCCAGCAGTTACTGGTCCGAGGTGAACACCGGGGAGCTGTTTTTT	CASSYWSEVNTGELFF
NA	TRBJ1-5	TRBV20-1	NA	TGCAGTGCTGGTGGACAGTTTGGCAATCAGCCCCAGCATTTT	CSAGGQFGNQPQHF
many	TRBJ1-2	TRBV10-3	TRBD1	TGTGCCATCAGTGAGTGGACCCGGGACAGGGATGATGGCTACACCTTC	CAISEWTRDRDDGYTF